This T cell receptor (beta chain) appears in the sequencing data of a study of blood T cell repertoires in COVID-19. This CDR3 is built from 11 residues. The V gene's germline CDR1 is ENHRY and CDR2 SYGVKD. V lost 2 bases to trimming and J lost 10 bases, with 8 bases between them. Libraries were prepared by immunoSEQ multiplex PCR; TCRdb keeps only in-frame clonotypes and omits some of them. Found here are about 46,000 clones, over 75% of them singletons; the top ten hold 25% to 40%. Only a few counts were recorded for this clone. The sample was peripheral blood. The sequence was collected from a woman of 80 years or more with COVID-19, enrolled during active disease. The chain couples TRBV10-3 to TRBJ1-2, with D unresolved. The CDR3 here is CAISEGLTYTF. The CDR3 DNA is TGTGCCATCAGTGAGGGACTGACCTACACCTTC.